The rows below give T cell receptor beta chains drawn from one sample of a study of metastatic and nonmetastatic thyroid tumors. TCRdb re-called the PCR reads through MiXCR. The sample has under 7,500 clones; approximately 35% are singletons. Sequenced sample: tumor tissue. Source of these receptors: a female donor with papillary thyroid cancer or a benign thyroid nodule (not recorded which). Some clones in this sample may be carry-over from other donors' samples. Both conserved end residues are part of each CDR3. D genes are given only for firm matches. Clone size is shown for a subset of rows, as once, few, many or a class of expanded clone.

CDR3 protein: CASSLYPSGLAGVALSQETQYF
CDR3 DNA: TGTGCCAGCAGTTTATACCCCTCGGGACTAGCGGGAGTGGCCCTTTCTCAAGAGACCCAGTACTTC
clone size: many
D gene: TRBD2
V gene: TRBV27
J gene: TRBJ2-5

CDR3 protein: CASSQPRGSYNSPLHF
CDR3 DNA: TGTGCCAGCAGCCAACCCAGGGGCTCCTATAATTCACCCCTCCACTTT
clone size: medium-sized
D gene: NA
V gene: TRBV4-2
J gene: TRBJ1-6

CDR3 protein: CASSQELGRWLDNEQFF
CDR3 DNA: TGCGCCAGCAGCCAAGAATTAGGCCGGTGGTTGGACAATGAGCAGTTCTTC
clone size: medium-sized
D gene: NA
V gene: TRBV4-1
J gene: TRBJ2-1

CDR3 protein: CASSYRLDQPQHF
CDR3 DNA: TGTGCCAGCAGTTATAGGCTCGATCAGCCCCAGCATTTT
clone size: medium-sized
D gene: NA
V gene: TRBV6-5
J gene: TRBJ1-5

CDR3 protein: CASSLRGISYEQYF
CDR3 DNA: TGTGCCAGCAGTTTAAGGGGGATCTCCTACGAGCAGTACTTC
clone size: medium-sized
D gene: NA
V gene: TRBV28
J gene: TRBJ2-7

CDR3 protein: CASGTGVEQFF
CDR3 DNA: TGTGCCAGCGGGACAGGTGTTGAGCAGTTCTTC
clone size: few
D gene: TRBD1
V gene: TRBV10-3
J gene: TRBJ2-1

CDR3 protein: CASRPPGLAGIQETQYF
CDR3 DNA: TGTGCCAGCAGACCCCCCGGACTAGCGGGTATCCAAGAGACCCAGTACTTC
clone size: medium-sized
D gene: TRBD2
V gene: TRBV28
J gene: TRBJ2-5

CDR3 protein: CSAAYADLEYNEQFF
CDR3 DNA: TGCAGTGCCGCCTATGCGGACTTAGAGTACAATGAGCAGTTCTTC
clone size: NA
D gene: NA
V gene: TRBV20-1
J gene: TRBJ2-1

CDR3 protein: CASSQYGATDTQYF
CDR3 DNA: TGTGCCAGCAGCCAATACGGCGCCACAGATACGCAGTATTTT
clone size: NA
D gene: NA
V gene: TRBV6-1
J gene: TRBJ2-3

CDR3 protein: CASSARTVGANVLTF
CDR3 DNA: TGTGCCAGCAGCGCCCGGACAGTTGGGGCCAACGTCCTGACTTTC
clone size: many
D gene: NA
V gene: TRBV11-2
J gene: TRBJ2-6

CDR3 protein: CASSLEPGGAGGTQYF
CDR3 DNA: TGTGCCAGCAGCTTGGAACCAGGGGGCGCAGGGGGTACGCAGTATTTT
clone size: many
D gene: TRBD1
V gene: TRBV7-3
J gene: TRBJ2-3

CDR3 protein: CASSRAGTENSPLHF
CDR3 DNA: TGCGCCAGCAGCCGAGCCGGGACGGAAAATTCACCCCTCCACTTT
clone size: large
D gene: NA
V gene: TRBV4-1
J gene: TRBJ1-6

CDR3 protein: CASSGGHSSTDTQYF
CDR3 DNA: TGTGCCAGCAGTGGGGGACATTCTAGCACAGATACGCAGTATTTT
clone size: NA
D gene: NA
V gene: TRBV2
J gene: TRBJ2-3

CDR3 protein: CSAVSGLEKDGEQFF
CDR3 DNA: TGCAGTGCCGTCTCGGGACTAGAGAAGGACGGTGAGCAGTTCTTC
clone size: many
D gene: TRBD2
V gene: TRBV20-1
J gene: TRBJ2-1

CDR3 protein: CASSLDRGLGYTF
CDR3 DNA: TGTGCCAGCAGCCTAGACAGGGGGCTTGGCTACACCTTC
clone size: NA
D gene: TRBD1
V gene: TRBV7-2
J gene: TRBJ1-2

CDR3 protein: CASSSQGWGLDCYTF
CDR3 DNA: TGTGCCAGCAGCTCACAGGGGTGGGGCCTTGATTGCTACACCTTC
clone size: NA
D gene: TRBD1
V gene: TRBV11-2
J gene: TRBJ1-2

CDR3 protein: CASSYLARAGSTDTQYF
CDR3 DNA: TGTGCCAGCAGCTACCTGGCCAGGGCCGGAAGCACAGATACGCAGTATTTT
clone size: many
D gene: NA
V gene: TRBV7-9
J gene: TRBJ2-3